Shown below are 32 T cell receptor beta chains from a single sample sequenced in a study of CD8+CD57+ T cells in acquired aplastic anemia. The use of genomic DNA as template underpinned the TCR beta VDJ and CDR3 profiling. TCRdb re-called the reads through MiXCR, storing one row per CDR3 protein. Here the sample spans a few hundred thousand distinct CDR3 sequences, 61% being singletons. The sample comprised sorted CD4+, CD8+, or CD8+CD57+ T cells (not recorded which) from PBMCs. These receptors all come from a human donor in good health.

In its sample, this clonotype was seen many times. The chain carries TRBV7-8 and TRBJ2-1, with 8 bases fitting TRBD2. This CDR3 contains 16 residues. The junction had 6 bases not matched to a gene; V was cut back by 0 bases and J by 5 bases. Germline V gene sequence: CDR1 SGHVS, CDR2 FQNEAQ. CDR3 protein: CASSLASGGHHNEQFF. Written as DNA, the CDR3 is TGTGCCAGCAGCTTAGCGTCGGGGGGGCACCACAATGAGCAGTTCTTC.

This clonotype was recorded at least ten times. The chain uses TRBV24-1 and TRBJ1-5; D may be TRBD1 (6 bases). Between the trimmed V and J ends, which lost 6 bases and 7 bases, there was a span of 15 bases. Germline CDR1 and CDR2: KGHDR and SFDVKD. The CDR3 contains 14 residues. The CDR3 region is CATSPGQGLQPQHF. CDR3 coding DNA: TGTGCCACCAGTCCTGGGCAGGGGCTACAGCCCCAGCATTTT.

At least ten counts were recorded for this clonotype. The chain carries TRBV7-9 and TRBJ2-7; perhaps D is TRBD1 or TRBD2 (5 bases each). Germline-derived CDR1 and CDR2 are SEHNR and FQNEAQ (reference sequence). CDR3 length: 12 amino acids. V was pared by 7 bases and J by 0 bases, with 7 bases between. CDR3 nucleotide sequence: TGTGCCAGCACGAGGGGCTCCTACGAGCAGTACTTC. It encodes CASTRGSYEQYF.

In this sample, this clonotype turned up many times. The chain couples TRBV20-1 to TRBJ1-1, with D possibly TRBD1 on 6 matching bases. The germline CDR1 and CDR2 sequences are DFQATT and SNEGSKA (reference sequence). Deletions cut 1 base from V and 1 base from J, with 10 bases between. This CDR3 is built from 14 residues. The CDR3 DNA is TGCAGTGCTAGAGTCGAGGGGGGGAACACTGAAGCTTTCTTT. Residues: CSARVEGGNTEAFF.

This chain links TRBV2 with TRBJ2-1, with D perhaps matching TRBD1 (6 bases). Trimming removed 7 bases from V and 2 bases from J, with 9 bases in between. There are 13 residues in the CDR3. The germline gives CDR1 SNHLY, CDR2 FYNNEI. The CDR3 sequence: CASIGQPYNEQFF. The CDR3 DNA sequence: TGTGCCAGCATCGGACAGCCCTACAATGAGCAGTTCTTC.

This clonotype was recorded at least ten times. CDR3 region: CASSQVGVGYTF. DNA of the CDR3: TGTGCCAGCAGCCAGGTTGGGGTTGGCTACACCTTC. The chain carries TRBV14 and TRBJ1-2; D not certain. V gave up 3 bases and J gave up 7 bases, with 9 bases separating them. CDR1 and CDR2 from the germline V gene are SGHDN and FVKESK. The CDR3 runs 12 residues.

This clonotype appeared a few times. A read error may account for a junction end that differs from germline. The chain uses TRBV10-2 and TRBJ1-1; 8 positions match TRBD1. The CDR3 is made up of 13 amino acids. Germline V lookup: CDR1 WSHSY, CDR2 SAAADI. The CDR3 DNA reads as TGTGCCAGCAGTGGACAGGGGAACACTGAAGCTTTCTTT. Amino acids: CASSGQGNTEAFF.

This clonotype was seen only a few times. The chain joins TRBV20-1 to TRBJ1-3; a weak D match, TRBD1 (6 bases). Germline V gives CDR1 DFQATT, CDR2 SNEGSKA (reference sequence). The CDR3 covers 13 residues. V lost 1 base and J lost 4, with 8 bases in between. This CDR3 reads CSARVTGGNTIYF. The CDR3 region has the DNA TGCAGTGCTAGAGTCACAGGGGGAAACACCATATATTTT.

This clonotype occurred once. This chain links TRBV9 with TRBJ2-7; D possibly matches TRBD1 or TRBD2 (5 bases each). Trimming left V 2 bases short and J 6 bases short, with 15 bases between. The CDR3 is made up of 14 amino acids. CDR1 and CDR2 (germline): SGDLS, YYNGEE. The CDR3, as DNA: TGTGCCAGCAGCGTGAGGGGAGTATCCGGCGAGCAGTACTTC. It translates to CASSVRGVSGEQYF.

Only a few counts were recorded for this clonotype. This CDR3 reads CASSSMYEQYF. Written as DNA, the CDR3 is TGTGCCAGCAGTAGCATGTACGAGCAGTACTTC. The chain uses TRBV25-1 and TRBJ2-7, with D uncertain. With 5 bases removed from V and 4 bases from J, the gap between germline ends came to 6 bases. CDR3 length: 11 residues. The germline V gene has CDR1 MGHDK and CDR2 SYGVNS.

V is TRBV7-9 and J is TRBJ1-1; 7 positions match TRBD1. Germline assignment: CDR1 SEHNR and CDR2 FQNEAQ (reference sequence). With V trimmed by 2 bases and J by 0 bases, 6 bases remained unmatched. CDR3 length: 16 amino acids. The CDR3 DNA reads TGTGCCAGCAGCTTAACCTCCGGGACAGTGAACACTGAAGCTTTCTTT. Its translation: CASSLTSGTVNTEAFF.

The gene calls are TRBV7-2 and TRBJ1-6; D gene uncertain. There are 14 residues in the CDR3. Looked up from germline, CDR1 is SGHTA and CDR2 is FQGNSA. V was clipped by 5 bases and J by 9 bases, with 14 bases between them. Written as DNA, the CDR3 is TGTGCCAGCAGCCCCGATAGGCTGGGTTCACCCCTCCACTTT. Translating gives CASSPDRLGSPLHF.

The V gene is TRBV20-1, the J gene TRBJ2-2; no reliable D call. Germline CDR1 and CDR2: DFQATT and SNEGSKA (reference sequence). The V end lost 2 bases, the J end lost 3 bases, and 10 bases lay between the germline ends. The CDR3 is 14 amino acids. The CDR3 sequence is CSARFNADTGELFF. The CDR3 coding sequence is TGCAGTGCTAGATTCAATGCGGACACCGGGGAGCTGTTTTTT.

Only one count was recorded for this clonotype. This sequence joins TRBV12-3 or TRBV12-4 and TRBJ1-5; D gene unclear. The CDR3 length is 13 residues. Deletions cut 3 bases from V and 7 bases from J, with 10 bases between. CDR3: CASSFTQTQPQHF. The CDR3, as DNA: TGTGCCAGCAGTTTCACCCAGACACAGCCCCAGCATTTT.

The rearrangement uses TRBV2 and TRBJ2-3, with 10 bases lining up with TRBD2. Germline V gene lookup returns CDR1 SNHLY and CDR2 FYNNEI. Trimming at V came to 6 bases and at J to 0 bases, leaving 9 bases not matched to a gene. There are 17 residues in the CDR3. CDR3 DNA: TGTGCCAGCAGCCTAGCAGGACTAGCGGCTAGCACAGATACGCAGTATTTT. Its protein product is CASSLAGLAASTDTQYF.

The J gene is TRBJ2-5, the V gene TRBV29-1; 12 bases fit TRBD1. The CDR3 sequence is 17 residues long. The V and J ends lost 3 bases and 3 bases, in that order; junction bases with no gene match: 11. Germline loops: CDR1 SQVTM, CDR2 ANQGSEA. The CDR3 spells CSVEGDRGPLGEETQYF. The CDR3 nucleotides read TGCAGCGTTGAGGGGGACAGGGGGCCTCTTGGCGAAGAGACCCAGTACTTC.

A note on this clonotype: A much larger clonotype is one base distant, so this may be a read error. The V call is TRBV15, the J call TRBJ2-5; TRBD1 aligns across 9 bases. This CDR3 region has 13 residues. The V segment lost 5 bases and the J segment 5 bases; nucleotides outside the gene matches: 3. The germline CDR1 and CDR2 sequences are LNHNV and YYDKDF (reference sequence). The CDR3: CATSGTGGETQYF. The CDR3 nucleotides are TGTGCCACCAGCGGAACAGGGGGCGAGACCCAGTACTTC.

This clonotype appeared many times. This rearrangement joins TRBV5-1 to TRBJ2-1, with TRBD2 matching 11 bases. V dropped 4 bases and J dropped 0; count of bases not matched to a gene: 3. This CDR3 has 16 amino acids. The germline V gene has CDR1 SGHRS and CDR2 YFSETQ. CDR3 coding DNA: TGCGCCAGCAGCGTAGGACTAGCGGGCTCCTACAATGAGCAGTTCTTC. Its protein is CASSVGLAGSYNEQFF.

The genes are TRBV7-3 and TRBJ2-7; possible D gene TRBD1, 5 bases. Germline V gives CDR1 SGHTA, CDR2 FQGTGA. The V and J ends lost 4 bases and 0 bases respectively, with 13 bases between them. This CDR3 has 15 residues. CDR3 amino acids: CASSSAGLSSYEQYF. CDR3 nucleotide sequence: TGTGCCAGCAGCTCGGCAGGGCTAAGCTCCTACGAGCAGTACTTC.

This clonotype was recorded once. A much larger clone sits a single nucleotide away, making a read error possible. The V call is TRBV4-1, the J call TRBJ2-1; 7 nucleotides match TRBD1. Germline V lookup: CDR1 MGHRA, CDR2 YSYEKL. The CDR3 is 14 residues long. This chain's CDR3 is CAGSQEGGDNEQFF. The CDR3 bases are TGCGCCGGCAGCCAAGAAGGGGGCGATAATGAGCAGTTCTTC.

Ten or more counts support this clonotype. The chain couples TRBV25-1 to TRBJ2-7, with D unresolved. Trimming removed 3 bases from V and 6 bases from J, with 6 bases in between. The CDR3 is made up of 11 amino acids. Germline lookup yields CDR1 MGHDK and CDR2 SYGVNS. CDR3 in amino acids: CASSDDGEQYF. Written as DNA, the CDR3 is TGTGCCAGCAGTGATGATGGCGAGCAGTACTTC.

This clonotype was detected only once. The V and J genes are TRBV19 and TRBJ2-7, with TRBD1 matching 11 bases. This CDR3 comprises 15 residues. Germline V gives CDR1 LNHDA, CDR2 SQIVND (reference sequence). The junction had 7 bases not matched to a gene; V was cut back by 3 bases and J by 6 bases. CDR3 in DNA: TGTGCCAGTAGTATCGGGACAGGGGGAATCGGCGAGCAGTACTTC. This codes for CASSIGTGGIGEQYF.

This clonotype has ten or more counts. V is TRBV7-9 and J is TRBJ2-7; 9 bases agree with TRBD2. V trimming: 0 bases; J trimming: 2 bases; junction bases outside the gene matches: 8. Germline CDR1 and CDR2: SEHNR and FQNEAQ (reference sequence). The CDR3 covers 17 residues. CDR3 nucleotide sequence: TGTGCCAGCAGCTTAGCCTCGGGCGGGAGGGAACCCTACGAGCAGTACTTC. It codes for CASSLASGGREPYEQYF.

V is TRBV7-2 and J is TRBJ1-1; D call uncertain. The CDR3 contains 13 residues. In germline, CDR1 is SGHTA, CDR2 FQGNSA. V was cut by 5 bases and J by 7 bases, with 14 bases left in between. The chain's CDR3 is CASSLGNILEAFF. DNA of the CDR3: TGTGCCAGCAGCCTGGGCAATATCCTTGAAGCTTTCTTT.

About this clonotype itself: This may be a read error, as it is one base from a much larger clone. The V call is TRBV7-9, the J call TRBJ2-5, with 7 nucleotides matching TRBD1. CDR1 and CDR2 from the germline V gene are SEHNR and FQNEAQ (reference sequence). The CDR3 runs 17 residues. The CDR3 bases are TGTACCAGCAGCCCAAGGGGTTTGACAGGGTCCGAAGAGACCCAGTACTTC. As protein: CTSSPRGLTGSEETQYF.

The gene calls are TRBV6-5 and TRBJ2-2, with D uncertain. The CDR3 runs 14 residues. V lost 7 bases and J lost 1, with 10 bases in between. The germline V gene encodes CDR1 MNHEY and CDR2 SVGAGI. The CDR3 nucleotides are TGTGCCAGCACCCTGCAGGTGAACACCGGGGAGCTGTTTTTT. This sequence encodes CASTLQVNTGELFF.

This sequence joins TRBV20-1 and TRBJ1-3; D uncertain. Trimming took off 7 bases at V and 4 bases at J, with 17 bases between the two ends. This CDR3 spans 14 amino acids. Per germline, CDR1 DFQATT and CDR2 SNEGSKA (reference sequence). DNA for the CDR3: TGCAGTGGCACTACAGTAGACCCCGGAAACACCATATATTTT. This translates into CSGTTVDPGNTIYF.

On this clonotype: Just one base apart from a much larger clone, this may be a read error. The chain uses TRBV6-5 and TRBJ1-1; D gene unclear. V was shortened by 5 bases and J by 2 bases, with 15 bases between the two germline ends. The CDR3 length is 15 residues. Per the germline V gene, CDR1 is MNHEY and CDR2 is SVGAGI. CDR3 nucleotides: TGTGCCAGCAGTGACGATTTGGGCGGTAACACTGAAGCTTTCTTT. Translated: CASSDDLGGNTEAFF.

Turning to this clonotype: An end of the junction does not agree with germline; a read error may underlie this. The V and J genes are TRBV5-1 and TRBJ1-6, with 8 positions matching TRBD1. Germline V gene data show CDR1 as SGHRS and CDR2 as YFSETQ. The CDR3 contains 18 residues. DNA for the CDR3: TGCGCCAGCAGCTCAGGACAGGGACGAGGGGGTTCTCGATCACCTCTCCACTTT. Residues: CASSSGQGRGGSRSPLHF.

The chain has TRBV14 and TRBJ2-5; perhaps TRBD2 as D (5 bases). The germline CDR1 and CDR2 sequences are SGHDN and FVKESK. V gave up 3 bases and J gave up 5 bases, with 19 bases separating them. This CDR3 is built from 16 residues. Written as DNA, the CDR3 is TGTGCCAGCAGCCAGATACTAGACCCGAACGTGGAGACCCAGTACTTC. This gives the protein CASSQILDPNVETQYF.

There are a few counts of this clonotype. The CDR3 DNA sequence: TGCGCCAGCAGCCTGAGTCTCCCAACGATCTCCTACGAGCAGTACTTC. The encoded protein is CASSLSLPTISYEQYF. The chain carries TRBV5-1 and TRBJ2-7; D unresolved. With 4 bases removed from V and 0 bases from J, the gap between germline ends came to 17 bases. This CDR3 contains 16 residues. Germline CDR1 is SGHRS and CDR2 is YFSETQ.

This rearrangement joins TRBV7-2 to TRBJ2-1; D is unresolved. V lost 3 bases, J lost 10 bases, and 7 bases lay in between. The CDR3 is made up of 11 amino acids. From germline, CDR1 is SGHTA and CDR2 FQGNSA. The CDR3: CASSFGWEQFF. The CDR3, as DNA: TGTGCCAGCAGCTTCGGGTGGGAGCAGTTCTTC.